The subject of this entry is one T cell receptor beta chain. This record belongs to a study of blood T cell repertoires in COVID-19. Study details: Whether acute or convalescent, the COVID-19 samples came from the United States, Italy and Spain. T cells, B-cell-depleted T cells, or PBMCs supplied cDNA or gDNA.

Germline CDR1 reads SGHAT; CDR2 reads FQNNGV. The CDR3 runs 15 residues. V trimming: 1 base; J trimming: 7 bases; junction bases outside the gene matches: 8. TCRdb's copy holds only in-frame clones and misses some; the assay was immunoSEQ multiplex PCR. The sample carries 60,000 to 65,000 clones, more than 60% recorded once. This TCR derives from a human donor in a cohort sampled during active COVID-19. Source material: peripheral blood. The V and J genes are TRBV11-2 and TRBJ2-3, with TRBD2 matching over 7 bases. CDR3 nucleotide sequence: TGTGCCAGCAGCTTAGTAGGAGCGGGGCGTCATACGCAGTATTTT. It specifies CASSLVGAGRHTQYF.